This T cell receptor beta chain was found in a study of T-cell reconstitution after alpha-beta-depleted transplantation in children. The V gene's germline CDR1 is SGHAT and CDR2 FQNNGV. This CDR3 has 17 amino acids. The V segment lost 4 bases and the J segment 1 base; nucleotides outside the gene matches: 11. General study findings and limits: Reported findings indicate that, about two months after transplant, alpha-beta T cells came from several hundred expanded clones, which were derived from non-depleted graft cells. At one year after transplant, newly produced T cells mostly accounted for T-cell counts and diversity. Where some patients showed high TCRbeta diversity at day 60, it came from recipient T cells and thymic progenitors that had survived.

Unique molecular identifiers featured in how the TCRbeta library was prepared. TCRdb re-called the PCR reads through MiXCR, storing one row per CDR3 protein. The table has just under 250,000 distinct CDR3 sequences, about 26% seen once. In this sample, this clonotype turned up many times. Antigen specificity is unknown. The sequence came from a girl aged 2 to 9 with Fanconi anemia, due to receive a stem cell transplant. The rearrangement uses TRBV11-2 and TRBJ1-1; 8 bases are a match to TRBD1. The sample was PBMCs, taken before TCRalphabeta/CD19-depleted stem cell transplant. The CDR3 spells CASSSRDRILKNTEAFF. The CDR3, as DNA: TGTGCCAGCAGCTCGAGGGACAGGATCCTTAAGAACACTGAAGCTTTCTTT.